This is a list of T cell receptor beta chains from one sample in a study of cytotoxic CD8 clonotypes in ibrutinib-treated CLL. Here immunoSEQ multiplex PCR was the method, and the copy in TCRdb shows in-frame clones only, minus some. The data contain just over 200,000 clones, roughly 65% of them singletons. This specimen was PBMCs, taken after 12 months of ibrutinib treatment. The source is a human donor with chronic lymphocytic leukemia. CDR3s include the opening cysteine and the closing phenylalanine or tryptophan. D genes are given only for firm matches. Rows may omit the clone size; those that give it use once, few, many or a size class.

abundance: NA
d_gene: NA
v_gene: TRBV5-1
j_gene: TRBJ2-7
CDR3nt: TGCGCCAGCAGCTCCACCCATCTCCTAGGCTACGAGCAGTACTTC
CDR3aa: CASSSTHLLGYEQYF

abundance: NA
d_gene: NA
v_gene: TRBV9
j_gene: TRBJ2-3
CDR3nt: TGTGCCAGCAGCGTACTATCGGGTTTTACAGATACGCAGTATTTT
CDR3aa: CASSVLSGFTDTQYF

abundance: once
d_gene: NA
v_gene: TRBV5-1
j_gene: TRBJ1-1
CDR3nt: TGCGCCAGCAGCTTCCCCGACAGGCCGAACACTGAAGCTTTCTTT
CDR3aa: CASSFPDRPNTEAFF

abundance: NA
d_gene: TRBD2
v_gene: TRBV5-6
j_gene: TRBJ2-5
CDR3nt: TGTGCCAGCAGCTTGGCGGGACTAGCGGAAGAGACCCAGTACTTC
CDR3aa: CASSLAGLAEETQYF

abundance: NA
d_gene: NA
v_gene: TRBV5-6
j_gene: TRBJ1-1
CDR3nt: TGTGCCAGCAGCCGGCCCGGGACCTCCCGGGCCTTGAACACTGAAGCTTTCTTT
CDR3aa: CASSRPGTSRALNTEAFF

abundance: NA
d_gene: NA
v_gene: TRBV2
j_gene: TRBJ2-5
CDR3nt: TGTGCCAGCAGTGGTGGACAGGCGGGGAAGACCCAGTACTTC
CDR3aa: CASSGGQAGKTQYF

abundance: NA
d_gene: TRBD2
v_gene: TRBV7-2
j_gene: TRBJ2-1
CDR3nt: TGTGCCAGCAGCGCACGACTAGCGGGGAGCCCTGAGCAGTTCTTC
CDR3aa: CASSARLAGSPEQFF

abundance: few
d_gene: NA
v_gene: TRBV2
j_gene: TRBJ2-3
CDR3nt: TGTGCCAGCACCCAGTCAGATACGCAGTATTTT
CDR3aa: CASTQSDTQYF

abundance: NA
d_gene: NA
v_gene: TRBV30
j_gene: TRBJ1-1
CDR3nt: TGTGCCTGGAGCAAACAACGGGACACTGAAGCTTTCTTT
CDR3aa: CAWSKQRDTEAFF

abundance: few
d_gene: TRBD2
v_gene: TRBV7-9
j_gene: TRBJ2-5
CDR3nt: TGTGCCAGCAGCTTTTCGGGACTAGCGGGAGAGACCCAGTACTTC
CDR3aa: CASSFSGLAGETQYF

abundance: NA
d_gene: TRBD2
v_gene: TRBV19
j_gene: TRBJ2-6
CDR3nt: TGTGCCAGTAGTATTCGCGGGGGGACGGTGACGACCTCTGGGGCCAACGTCCTGACTTTC
CDR3aa: CASSIRGGTVTTSGANVLTF

abundance: NA
d_gene: TRBD1
v_gene: TRBV5-1
j_gene: TRBJ2-5
CDR3nt: TGCGCCAGCAGCTTGGTTCCGACAGGGAAGGAGACCCAGTACTTC
CDR3aa: CASSLVPTGKETQYF

abundance: NA
d_gene: TRBD1
v_gene: TRBV5-1
j_gene: TRBJ1-1
CDR3nt: TGCGCCAGCAGCTTCGGACAGGGCCTTAACACTGAAGCTTTCTTT
CDR3aa: CASSFGQGLNTEAFF

abundance: NA
d_gene: NA
v_gene: TRBV30
j_gene: TRBJ1-1
CDR3nt: TGTGCCTGGAGGCTGACACCGGCTACGGAAGCTTTCTTT
CDR3aa: CAWRLTPATEAFF

abundance: few
d_gene: NA
v_gene: TRBV10-3
j_gene: TRBJ2-1
CDR3nt: TGTGCCATCAGTGAGTTGGGGGCTGAGCAGTTCTTC
CDR3aa: CAISELGAEQFF

abundance: NA
d_gene: TRBD2
v_gene: TRBV4-1
j_gene: TRBJ2-5
CDR3nt: TGCGCCAGCAGCCATCGAGCGGGGGCACTCCAAGAGACCCAGTACTTC
CDR3aa: CASSHRAGALQETQYF

abundance: once
d_gene: TRBD2
v_gene: TRBV7-2
j_gene: TRBJ2-3
CDR3nt: TGTGCCAGCAGTTCCACTAGCGGGATTAGCACAGATACGCAGTATTTT
CDR3aa: CASSSTSGISTDTQYF

abundance: few
d_gene: NA
v_gene: TRBV6-5
j_gene: TRBJ1-2
CDR3nt: TGTGCCAGCAGTTACTCGGGCGGCGGCTATGGCTACACCTTC
CDR3aa: CASSYSGGGYGYTF

abundance: NA
d_gene: NA
v_gene: TRBV28
j_gene: TRBJ2-3
CDR3nt: TGTGCCAGCAGTTCCCGACCAAGCAGACAGGACTGGTATTTT
CDR3aa: CASSSRPSRQDWYF

abundance: NA
d_gene: TRBD1
v_gene: TRBV2
j_gene: TRBJ2-5
CDR3nt: TGTGCCAGCAGTAGGGACAGACGAGAGACCCAGTACTTC
CDR3aa: CASSRDRRETQYF